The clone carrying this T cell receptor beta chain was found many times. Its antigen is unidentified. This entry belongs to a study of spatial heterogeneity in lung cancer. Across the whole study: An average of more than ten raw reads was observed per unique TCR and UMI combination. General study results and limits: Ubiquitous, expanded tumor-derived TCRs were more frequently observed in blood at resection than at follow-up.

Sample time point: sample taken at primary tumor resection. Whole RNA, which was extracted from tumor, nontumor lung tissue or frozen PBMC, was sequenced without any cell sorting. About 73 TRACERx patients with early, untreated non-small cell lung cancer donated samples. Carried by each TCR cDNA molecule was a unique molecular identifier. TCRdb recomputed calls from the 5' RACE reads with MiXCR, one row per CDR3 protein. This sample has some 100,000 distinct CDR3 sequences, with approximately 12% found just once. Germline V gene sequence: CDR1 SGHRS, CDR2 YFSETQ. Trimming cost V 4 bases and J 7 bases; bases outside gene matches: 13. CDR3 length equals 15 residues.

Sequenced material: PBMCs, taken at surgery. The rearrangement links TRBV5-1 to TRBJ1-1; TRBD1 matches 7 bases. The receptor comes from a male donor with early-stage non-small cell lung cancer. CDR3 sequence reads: CASSPSRQGGGEAFF. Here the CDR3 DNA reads TGCGCCAGCAGCCCCTCCCGACAGGGCGGGGGTGAAGCTTTCTTT.